A selection of T cell receptor beta chains follows, all from one sample in a study of T cells in Graves' hyperthyroidism and ophthalmopathy. TCRdb reprocessed the multiplex PCR reads with MiXCR, giving one entry per CDR3 protein. Of about 640,000 distinct CDR3 sequences listed, roughly 15% are singletons. Source material: blood. These receptors came from a woman aged 45-65 years with Graves' ophthalmopathy. The CDR3 runs from the conserved cysteine through the conserved F or W. A D gene is named only where the DNA matches it firmly. The listing skips clone size in some rows; elsewhere it reads once, few, many or a size class.

15,many,.,TRBV6-5,TRBJ1-4,CASSYRQTTNEKLFF,TGTGCCAGCAGTTACCGACAGACAACTAATGAAAAACTGTTTTTT
16,.,.,TRBV7-9,TRBJ2-7,CASSLHMGAFPYEQYF,TGTGCCAGCAGCTTACATATGGGGGCTTTCCCTTACGAGCAGTACTTC
13,.,TRBD1,TRBV20-1,TRBJ1-1,CSAKRTGNTEAFF,TGCAGTGCAAAGAGGACAGGGAACACTGAAGCTTTCTTT
13,.,.,TRBV6-2/TRBV6-3,TRBJ2-1,CANRRDSDNEQFF,TGTGCCAACAGACGGGACTCCGACAATGAGCAGTTCTTC
15,.,.,TRBV30,TRBJ1-6,CAWSQLFFDNSPLHF,TGTGCCTGGAGCCAACTGTTCTTCGATAATTCACCCCTCCACTTT
13,many,.,TRBV18,TRBJ1-4,CASSLPDGEKLFF,TGTGCCAGCTCACTTCCAGACGGTGAAAAACTGTTTTTT
13,few,TRBD2,TRBV19,TRBJ2-3,CASAGGPTDTQYF,TGTGCCAGTGCGGGAGGGCCAACAGATACGCAGTATTTT
12,many,.,TRBV7-2,TRBJ2-5,CASSIIQETQYF,TGTGCCAGCTCTATCATCCAAGAGACCCAGTACTTC
16,many,TRBD2,TRBV7-2,TRBJ2-5,CASSLSVSGGQETQYF,TGTGCCAGCAGCTTAAGTGTATCGGGGGGCCAAGAGACCCAGTACTTC
14,many,.,TRBV10-3,TRBJ2-5,CAISHNTTGETQYF,TGTGCCATCAGTCATAACACTACCGGAGAGACCCAGTACTTC
15,many,.,TRBV18,TRBJ2-2,CASSTLDVNTGELFF,TGTGCCAGCTCGACCTTGGACGTAAACACCGGGGAGCTGTTTTTT
17,many,TRBD1,TRBV7-8,TRBJ1-1,CASSLEFGTGMNTEAFF,TGTGCCAGCAGCCTCGAATTCGGGACAGGGATGAACACTGAAGCTTTCTTT
14,few,TRBD2,TRBV28,TRBJ2-5,CASTDGLAPGAWYF,TGTGCCAGCACCGACGGACTAGCGCCAGGGGCATGGTACTTC
13,few,.,TRBV18,TRBJ2-7,CASSPLQGGEQYF,TGTGCCAGCTCACCGTTGCAGGGTGGTGAGCAGTACTTC
11,many,.,TRBV28,TRBJ2-3,CATTDSIRQYF,TGTGCCACCACAGACTCCATCCGGCAGTATTTT
12,.,.,TRBV12-5,TRBJ2-5,CASGQVQETQYF,TGTGCTAGTGGTCAGGTACAAGAGACCCAGTACTTC
16,.,TRBD1,TRBV6-5,TRBJ2-7,CASSYSSTGGFYEQYF,TGTGCCAGCAGTTACTCGAGCACAGGGGGGTTCTACGAGCAGTACTTC
17,many,.,TRBV18,TRBJ2-4,CASSLSPMRRAKNIQYF,TGTGCCAGCTCACTATCCCCGATGAGGAGGGCCAAAAACATTCAGTACTTC
15,many,.,TRBV3-1,TRBJ1-3,CASSQTRGTGNTIYF,TGTGCCAGCAGCCAAACCCGCGGGACTGGAAACACCATATATTTT
15,many,.,TRBV4-2,TRBJ1-5,CASSQDLSSNQPQHF,TGTGCCAGCAGCCAAGATTTGAGTAGCAATCAGCCCCAGCATTTT
13,many,.,TRBV20-1,TRBJ2-3,CSAASGSGDTQYF,TGCAGTGCCGCAAGTGGGAGTGGTGATACGCAGTATTTT
16,few,.,TRBV4-1,TRBJ2-1,CASSQDLSGYYNEQFF,TGCGCCAGCAGCCAAGATCTAAGTGGTTACTACAATGAGCAGTTCTTC
13,many,.,TRBV10-3,TRBJ2-7,CAISEGPPYEQYF,TGTGCCATCAGTGAGGGTCCCCCTTATGAGCAGTACTTC
14,many,TRBD1,TRBV28,TRBJ1-1,CASRGTGRWTEAFF,TGTGCCAGCAGGGGGACAGGACGATGGACTGAAGCTTTCTTT
16,many,TRBD2,TRBV12-3/TRBV12-4,TRBJ2-7,CASSFIAAGGRYEQYF,TGTGCCAGCAGTTTTATAGCGGCGGGAGGTAGATACGAGCAGTACTTC
16,many,TRBD2,TRBV7-9,TRBJ2-7,CASSSGLAGGKYEQYF,TGTGCCAGCAGCTCCGGACTAGCGGGAGGGAAGTACGAGCAGTACTTC
15,.,.,TRBV6-1,TRBJ1-3,CAITFSPGSGNTIYF,TGTGCCATTACGTTTTCACCAGGCTCTGGAAACACCATATATTTT
16,many,TRBD1,TRBV18,TRBJ1-1,CASSTATGAMNTEAFF,TGTGCCAGCTCAACTGCGACAGGGGCGATGAACACTGAAGCTTTCTTT
12,.,.,TRBV19,TRBJ2-1,CASQLGENEQFF,TGTGCCAGTCAATTGGGGGAAAATGAGCAGTTCTTC
13,many,TRBD2,TRBV20-1,TRBJ2-7,CSARGTSFNEQYF,TGCAGTGCTAGAGGGACTAGCTTTAACGAGCAGTACTTC
14,few,TRBD1,TRBV2,TRBJ1-5,CASSEGQGNQPQHF,TGTGCCAGCAGTGAGGGACAGGGTAATCAGCCCCAGCATTTT
16,many,TRBD2,TRBV7-2,TRBJ2-3,CASSPRTSAMADTQYF,TGTGCCAGCAGCCCGAGGACTAGCGCGATGGCAGATACGCAGTATTTT
15,few,.,TRBV20-1,TRBJ2-5,CSARGADYDQETQYF,TGCAGTGCTAGAGGGGCTGACTATGACCAAGAGACCCAGTACTTC
16,.,TRBD1,TRBV5-1,TRBJ1-6,CASSLSGTGDNSPLHF,TGCGCCAGCAGCTTGAGTGGGACAGGGGATAATTCACCCCTCCACTTT
15,.,TRBD1,TRBV28,TRBJ2-7,CASSLNWDSSYEQYF,TGTGCCAGCAGTTTGAATTGGGACAGTTCCTACGAGCAGTACTTC
15,many,TRBD1,TRBV7-3,TRBJ2-7,CASSLTGQGPYEQYF,TGTGCCAGCAGCTTAACAGGACAGGGCCCCTACGAGCAGTACTTC
15,many,.,TRBV6-1,TRBJ1-5,CASTTEWGGNQPQHF,TGTGCCAGCACTACCGAATGGGGGGGAAATCAGCCCCAGCATTTT
18,many,.,TRBV5-1,TRBJ2-6,CASSLPRQVSSGANVLTF,TGCGCCAGCAGCTTGCCCCGACAGGTGAGCTCTGGGGCCAACGTCCTGACTTTC
16,few,.,TRBV2,TRBJ1-3,CASSAKGLSSGNTIYF,TGTGCCAGCAGCGCCAAGGGACTGAGCTCTGGAAACACCATATATTTT
13,many,.,TRBV6-1,TRBJ1-2,CASVVRPNYGYTF,TGTGCCAGCGTTGTGCGTCCAAACTATGGCTACACCTTC
14,many,.,TRBV12-3/TRBV12-4,TRBJ1-4,CASSQQVEVRKLFF,TGTGCCAGCAGCCAACAGGTCGAAGTTAGAAAACTGTTTTTT
16,many,TRBD2,TRBV18,TRBJ2-1,CASSLGTSGSYNEQFF,TGTGCCAGCTCACTGGGGACTAGCGGTTCCTACAATGAGCAGTTCTTC
14,many,TRBD2,TRBV7-8,TRBJ2-7,CASWGRGEMNEQYF,TGTGCCAGCTGGGGGCGGGGGGAGATGAACGAGCAGTACTTC
13,many,TRBD2,TRBV6-2/TRBV6-3,TRBJ2-7,CASSSGLVYEQYF,TGTGCCAGCAGTTCGGGACTAGTCTACGAGCAGTACTTC
14,.,TRBD2,TRBV11-2,TRBJ2-2,CASILAGVAGELFF,TGTGCCAGCATACTAGCGGGAGTGGCCGGGGAGCTGTTTTTT
11,few,.,TRBV10-3,TRBJ2-2,CAISEGGELFF,TGTGCCATCAGTGAAGGGGGGGAGCTGTTTTTT
14,many,TRBD2,TRBV20-1,TRBJ2-2,CSARDGRAPGELFF,TGCAGTGCTAGAGACGGGAGGGCCCCCGGGGAGCTGTTTTTT
15,.,.,TRBV28,TRBJ2-1,CASIGGLTYYNEQFF,TGTGCCAGCATCGGAGGACTAACCTACTACAATGAGCAGTTCTTC
14,many,.,TRBV18,TRBJ2-7,CASSPQEDSYEQYF,TGTGCCAGCTCACCACAGGAGGATTCCTACGAGCAGTACTTC
13,.,.,TRBV7-8,TRBJ2-1,CASSLLSSSEQFF,TGTGCCAGCAGCTTACTGTCTAGTAGTGAGCAGTTCTTC
15,.,.,TRBV4-2,TRBJ2-7,CASSQFGMSFYEQYF,TGTGCCAGCAGCCAATTCGGGATGTCCTTCTACGAGCAGTACTTC
14,many,TRBD2,TRBV18,TRBJ2-7,CASSPGTIGDEQYF,TGTGCCAGCTCACCAGGGACTATTGGCGACGAGCAGTACTTC
13,.,.,TRBV10-3,TRBJ2-2,CAISPIGSGELFF,TGTGCCATCAGCCCTATCGGCTCCGGGGAGCTGTTTTTT
15,many,TRBD1,TRBV7-9,TRBJ2-5,CASRPTGTGGETQYF,TGTGCCAGCAGACCCACCGGGACAGGGGGAGAGACCCAGTACTTC
13,many,TRBD1,TRBV12-3/TRBV12-4,TRBJ2-7,CASSFRQGSEQYF,TGTGCCAGCAGTTTCCGACAGGGATCCGAGCAGTACTTC